This is a list of T cell receptor beta chains from one sample in a study of cytomegalovirus exposure and HLA in healthy donors. Clones were read by immunoSEQ multiplex PCR, and TCRdb kept only the in-frame ones, dropping some. The profile covers roughly 130,000 clones, with more than 8% appearing a single time and 4.5% to 6% taken by the ten largest. Sequenced input: PBMCs. The origin of the receptors is a man aged 40-50 years in good health and CMV-seronegative. CDR3s include the opening cysteine and the closing phenylalanine or tryptophan. D genes are given only for firm matches. Clone size is given for some rows only: seen once, a few or many times, or a class if the clone is expanded.

-	TRBV28	-	TRBJ1-6	CASSSSTEVYNSPLHF	TGTGCCAGCAGTTCGTCGACAGAGGTCTATAATTCACCCCTCCACTTT
-	TRBV4-1	TRBD2	TRBJ2-5	CASGAGETQYF	TGCGCCAGCGGAGCGGGGGAGACCCAGTACTTC
few	TRBV5-1	-	TRBJ1-1	CASSQSLGGTEAFF	TGCGCCAGCAGCCAATCGCTAGGGGGCACTGAAGCTTTCTTT
few	TRBV4-1	TRBD1	TRBJ2-7	CASSRDRSASYEQHF	TGCGCCAGCAGCCGGGACAGGTCGGCCTCCTACGAGCAGCACTTC
once	TRBV7-6	-	TRBJ2-3	CASSLSLRDTDTQYF	TGTGCCAGCAGCTTAAGTTTGCGCGACACAGATACGCAGTATTTT
few	TRBV5-1	-	TRBJ2-1	CASSSRAGGAYNEQFF	TGCGCCAGCAGCAGTCGGGCGGGCGGGGCCTACAATGAGCAGTTCTTC
few	TRBV27	TRBD1	TRBJ2-7	CASSFLGQGKRAYEQYF	TGTGCCAGCAGTTTCCTAGGACAGGGGAAGAGGGCTTACGAGCAGTACTTC
few	TRBV5-1	TRBD1	TRBJ1-2	CASSFGTANYGYTF	TGCGCCAGCAGCTTCGGGACAGCTAACTATGGCTACACCTTC
-	TRBV19	TRBD1	TRBJ2-3	CASAEDGQGFTDTQYF	TGTGCCAGTGCCGAAGACGGACAGGGATTCACAGATACGCAGTATTTT
-	TRBV14	TRBD1	TRBJ2-7	CASSQLNRGEQYF	TGTGCCAGCAGCCAACTGAACAGGGGCGAGCAGTACTTC
-	TRBV6-1	-	TRBJ2-5	CASRGLDRQETQYF	TGTGCCAGCAGGGGACTGGACCGACAAGAGACCCAGTACTTC
few	TRBV2	TRBD2	TRBJ2-5	CASKTSRQETQYF	TGTGCCAGCAAGACTAGCCGACAAGAGACCCAGTACTTC
few	TRBV5-6	TRBD2	TRBJ2-1	CASRYQGSSGVRFF	TGTGCCAGCAGATATCAGGGCTCTAGCGGGGTGAGGTTCTTC
few	TRBV6-6	TRBD1	TRBJ1-1	CASRTGASEAFF	TGTGCCAGCAGGACAGGGGCGAGTGAAGCTTTCTTT
few	TRBV28	TRBD1	TRBJ2-3	CASSPGTGHTDTQYF	TGTGCCAGCAGTCCCGGGACAGGGCACACAGATACGCAGTATTTT
-	TRBV28	-	TRBJ2-1	CASSFRGLNNEQFF	TGTGCCAGCAGTTTCCGCGGACTGAACAATGAGCAGTTCTTC
once	TRBV11-3	TRBD1	TRBJ2-2	CASSPGQGAYTGELFF	TGTGCCAGCAGCCCCGGGCAGGGGGCGTACACCGGGGAGCTGTTTTTT
few	TRBV6-6	TRBD2	TRBJ2-3	CASKFSGGGPDTQYF	TGTGCCAGCAAATTCAGCGGGGGCGGGCCAGATACGCAGTATTTT
few	TRBV6-6	TRBD1	TRBJ1-1	CASSYRGQGATEAFF	TGTGCCAGCAGTTACCGTGGGCAGGGGGCGACTGAAGCTTTCTTT
few	TRBV7-9	-	TRBJ2-3	CASLGGGLDTQYF	TGTGCCAGCTTAGGGGGGGGACTGGATACGCAGTATTTT
few	TRBV5-1	-	TRBJ1-4	CASSSGQNEKLFF	TGCGCCAGCAGCTCCGGACAGAATGAAAAACTGTTTTTT
few	TRBV7-6	TRBD1	TRBJ2-7	CASSLTGGEQYF	TGTGCCAGCAGCTTGACAGGGGGCGAGCAGTACTTC
few	TRBV15	TRBD1	TRBJ1-2	CATSRNPGQGNYGYTF	TGTGCCACCAGCAGAAATCCGGGACAGGGTAACTATGGCTACACCTTC
few	TRBV4-3	TRBD2	TRBJ2-1	CASSQERLAGGIRFF	TGCGCCAGCAGCCAAGAACGGCTAGCGGGGGGGATTCGGTTCTTC
-	TRBV7-2	TRBD2	TRBJ2-1	CASSPETSGYNEQFF	TGTGCCAGCAGTCCAGAGACTAGCGGTTACAATGAGCAGTTCTTC
few	TRBV19	-	TRBJ2-1	CASSIGGREQFF	TGTGCCAGTAGTATAGGAGGGCGTGAGCAGTTCTTC
-	TRBV5-1	TRBD2	TRBJ2-5	CASSLGSSGQETQYF	TGCGCCAGCAGCTTGGGGTCTAGCGGCCAAGAGACCCAGTACTTC
-	TRBV6-6	TRBD2	TRBJ2-7	CASSYGGGRYEQYF	TGTGCCAGCAGTTACGGAGGCGGGAGATACGAGCAGTACTTC
-	TRBV5-1	TRBD1	TRBJ2-1	CASSLMTGGFYNEQFF	TGCGCCAGCAGCTTGATGACAGGGGGCTTCTACAATGAGCAGTTCTTC
-	TRBV11-2	TRBD2	TRBJ2-5	CASSLRVAGGSPGTQYF	TGTGCCAGCAGCTTAAGGGTAGCGGGGGGCTCCCCGGGGACCCAGTACTTC
-	TRBV5-6	-	TRBJ1-1	CASSSVTEAFF	TGTGCCAGCAGCTCCGTCACTGAAGCTTTCTTT
few	TRBV30	TRBD1	TRBJ1-1	CAYLGGTGTRGTEAFF	TGTGCCTACCTGGGGGGGACAGGGACTAGAGGCACTGAAGCTTTCTTT
-	TRBV6-1	TRBD1	TRBJ1-1	CASEGQINTEAFF	TGTGCCAGCGAGGGACAGATTAACACTGAAGCTTTCTTT
few	TRBV13	TRBD1	TRBJ2-1	CASSIRTGGNEQFF	TGTGCCAGCAGCATAAGGACAGGGGGCAATGAGCAGTTCTTC
-	TRBV7-7	-	TRBJ2-2	CASSLGGDTGELFF	TGTGCCAGCAGCTTAGGCGGGGACACCGGGGAGCTGTTTTTT
few	TRBV5-4	TRBD1	TRBJ2-1	CASSGAGTASIGSYNEQFF	TGTGCCAGCAGCGGGGCCGGGACAGCCTCAATTGGGTCCTACAATGAGCAGTTCTTC